The T cell receptor (beta chain) under discussion was sequenced for a study of STAT5B mutations in CD4+ large granular lymphocyte leukemia. Study-wide results and limits: About 26% of private leukemic clonotypes occurred rarely in other patients' non-leukemic repertoires. Compared with healthy controls (2/35), patient top clones favored TRBV06 (8/27).

Buffy coats from healthy blood donors served as controls. This clone was counted a few times. Its antigen is not identified. The survey-level immunoSEQ assay was used. Assay used: immunoSEQ multiplex PCR; TCRdb lists only in-frame clones, some missing. The data hold tens of thousands of clones, with 71% observed a single time. The length of the CDR3 is 15 residues. V lost 6 bases and J lost 4; bases outside the gene matches: 8. The germline gives CDR1 MGHRA, CDR2 YSYEKL. Specimen: CD4+ T cells from blood buffy coats. This clonotype was sampled from a human donor in good health. V gene TRBV4-1 combines with J gene TRBJ2-2; TRBD2 aligns across 7 bases. CDR3 coding DNA: TGCGCCAGCAGATGCAAGCGGGGTCGCACCGGGGAGCTGTTTTTT. It is translated as CASRCKRGRTGELFF.